Below are 31 T cell receptor beta chains sequenced from a single sample in a study of human T cells and chemical hapten exposure. Each CDR3 protein is one row after TCRdb ran MiXCR on the RACE reads. The sample records tens of thousands of distinct CDR3 sequences, roughly 10% being singletons. Noted time point: patch test 2, 6 weeks after DPC sensitization. The treatment: therapeutic diphenylcyclopropenone sensitization with weekly scalp DPC. Source: whole blood, taken in connection with sensitization to the hapten diphenylcyclopropenone (DPC). The receptor source for this set is a man between 18 and 35 years old with alopecia areata. Some clones in this sample may be carry-over from other donors' samples.

The table lists this clonotype with a few counts. V usage is TRBV6-1 and J usage is TRBJ2-7, with 9 bases lining up with TRBD1. The CDR3 covers 15 residues. Per germline, CDR1 MNHNS and CDR2 SASEGT. V trimming: 5 bases; J trimming: 4 bases; junction bases outside the gene matches: 9. In DNA form, the CDR3 reads TGTGCCAGCAGTCGAATCGGGGACAGGGAATACGAGCAGTACTTC. Protein product: CASSRIGDREYEQYF.

This clonotype came up many times. This sequence joins TRBV6-2 or TRBV6-3 and TRBJ1-5, with D perhaps TRBD1 (6 bases). Germline CDR1 and CDR2: MNHEY and SVGEGT. CDR3 length equals 15 residues. The V end lost 7 bases, the J end lost 4 bases, and 17 bases lay between the germline ends. CDR3 sequence (DNA): TGTGCCAGCAACGCGCGGGGGCGATGGAATCAGCCCCAGCATTTT. This sequence encodes CASNARGRWNQPQHF.

This clonotype was counted a few times. The chain is built from TRBV28 and TRBJ1-4; TRBD1 is a possible D gene (5 bases). With 5 bases removed from V and 7 bases from J, the gap between germline ends came to 17 bases. The CDR3 spans 15 residues. Germline CDR1 reads MDHEN; CDR2 reads SYDVKM. In DNA, the CDR3 is TGTGCCAGCAGTGGGACCTTTTCTTTCGGTGAAAAACTGTTTTTT. It codes for CASSGTFSFGEKLFF.

This chain links TRBV7-6 with TRBJ1-4; 7 nucleotides match TRBD1. V shed 2 bases, J shed 2 bases, and the junction held 2 bases outside the gene matches. The CDR3 sequence is 15 residues long. Germline V gene data show CDR1 as SGHVS and CDR2 as FNYEAQ. The CDR3 DNA reads as TGTGCCAGCAGCTTATCGGGACAGACTAATGAAAAACTGTTTTTT. Its protein product is CASSLSGQTNEKLFF.

By its share, this clonotype is medium-sized. This chain links TRBV7-2 with TRBJ1-6, with unresolved D. The germline CDR1 and CDR2 sequences are SGHTA and FQGNSA. Trimming took 5 bases from V and 0 from J, leaving 8 bases between them. The CDR3 is 15 residues long. The CDR3 reads CASSQQSSYNSPLHF. The CDR3 nucleotides are TGTGCCAGCAGCCAACAGAGCTCCTATAATTCACCCCTCCACTTT.

This clonotype was counted ten times or more. CDR3 sequence reads: CASSLFTPKAGVDNEQFF. CDR3 DNA sequence: TGTGCCAGCAGTTTATTCACGCCGAAAGCGGGGGTAGACAATGAGCAGTTCTTC. The rearrangement joins TRBV28 to TRBJ2-1, with 8 bases fitting TRBD2. Trimming cost V 1 base and J 5 bases; bases outside gene matches: 13. This CDR3 region has 18 residues. Germline CDR1 MDHEN, CDR2 SYDVKM.

At least ten counts were recorded for this clonotype. The V gene is TRBV7-6, the J gene TRBJ2-3; D is uncertain. Germline CDR1 SGHVS, CDR2 FNYEAQ. This CDR3 comprises 11 residues. V gave up 3 bases and J gave up 6 bases, with 4 bases separating them. CDR3 sequence: CASSFGDTQYF. The DNA for the CDR3 is TGTGCCAGCAGCTTTGGCGATACGCAGTATTTT.

This clonotype appeared many times. The chain has TRBV9 and TRBJ1-5, with 7 bases identical to TRBD1. V lost 7 bases and J lost 2; bases outside the gene matches: 6. The CDR3 is made up of 14 amino acids. The germline gives CDR1 SGDLS, CDR2 YYNGEE. Here the CDR3 reads CASAEGTGNQPQHF. CDR3 nucleotide sequence: TGTGCCAGCGCTGAAGGGACAGGCAATCAGCCCCAGCATTTT.

CDR3 loop: CASSSWEAGGPTDTQYF. The CDR3 DNA reads as TGTGCCAGCAGCTCATGGGAAGCGGGGGGGCCCACAGATACGCAGTATTTT. The chain uses TRBV7-2 and TRBJ2-3; TRBD2 matches 10 bases. CDR3 length equals 17 residues. The V gene end was trimmed by 4 bases and the J gene end by 2 bases; junction bases not matched to a gene: 9. The V gene's germline CDR1 is SGHTA and CDR2 FQGNSA.

V gene TRBV27 combines with J gene TRBJ1-3; D possibly corresponds to TRBD1 (5 bases). The CDR3 is 17 residues long. The ends were cut back, 5 bases at V and 0 bases at J, with 17 bases in the middle. The germline CDR1 and CDR2 sequences are MNHEY and SMNVEV (reference sequence). The DNA of the CDR3 is TGTGCCAGCAGTATAGTAGGAGGGGCTCGCTCTGGAAACACCATATATTTT. It translates to CASSIVGGARSGNTIYF.

This clonotype showed up just a few times. This chain connects TRBV20-1 to TRBJ1-1, with 7 bases matching TRBD1. V shed 3 bases, J shed 9 bases, and the junction held 13 bases outside the gene matches. CDR3 size: 14 residues. Germline values: CDR1 DFQATT, CDR2 SNEGSKA (reference sequence). The chain's CDR3 is CSASRQGYPTKAFF. The CDR3 nucleotides read TGCAGTGCTAGTCGACAGGGCTACCCAACGAAAGCTTTCTTT.

This chain joins TRBV12-3 or TRBV12-4 and TRBJ2-1; TRBD2 matches 7 bases. Trimming removed 7 bases from V and 2 bases from J; junction bases left unmatched: 8. This CDR3 has 15 residues. CDR3: CASTGGTETYNEQFF. In DNA, the CDR3 is TGTGCCAGCACCGGGGGGACGGAGACCTACAATGAGCAGTTCTTC.

The V and J genes are TRBV18 and TRBJ1-1; D not resolved. The germline V gene encodes CDR1 KGHSH and CDR2 LQKENI. V dropped 1 base and J dropped 6 bases, with 9 bases sitting between them. The CDR3 is made up of 13 amino acids. The CDR3 is CASSPHDGAEAFF. CDR3 bases: TGTGCCAGCTCACCACACGATGGGGCTGAAGCTTTCTTT.

V and J are TRBV7-2 and TRBJ2-4; TRBD1 matches 12 bases. The CDR3 length is 18 residues. V gave up 5 bases and J gave up 8 bases; unmatched junction bases: 16. Looked up from germline, CDR1 is SGHTA and CDR2 is FQGNSA. CDR3 in amino acids: CASSATLSPGQGAYIQYF. The CDR3 bases are TGTGCCAGCAGCGCAACCCTAAGCCCGGGACAGGGGGCGTACATTCAGTACTTC.

This clonotype was picked up a small number of times. This rearrangement joins TRBV12-3 or TRBV12-4 to TRBJ1-1; the D is unclear. Trimming removed 6 bases from V and 0 bases from J, with 11 bases in between. CDR3 length: 14 residues. The CDR3 region is CASSPRRMNTEAFF. In DNA, the CDR3 is TGTGCCAGCAGCCCCCGACGGATGAACACTGAAGCTTTCTTT.

This clonotype was counted ten times or more. This chain's CDR3 is CASSIFSNSYNEQFF. As DNA, the CDR3 is TGTGCCAGCAGTATATTCAGCAACTCCTACAATGAGCAGTTCTTC. V is TRBV6-2 or TRBV6-3 and J is TRBJ2-1; no clear D gene. V lost 5 bases and J 0 bases, leaving 11 bases between the germline ends. CDR1 MNHEY and CDR2 SVGEGT come from the germline V gene. The CDR3 is made up of 15 amino acids.

This clonotype has a handful of counts. J is TRBJ2-2 and V is TRBV19; D may be TRBD2 (5 bases). CDR3 length equals 14 residues. V shed 9 bases and J shed 1 base, with 12 bases lying between them. Germline CDR1 and CDR2: LNHDA and SQIVND (reference sequence). The CDR3 sequence: CASRERKNTGELFF. CDR3 sequence (DNA): TGTGCCAGCAGAGAGCGGAAGAACACCGGGGAGCTGTTTTTT.

V is TRBV20-1 and J is TRBJ2-3; D might be TRBD2 (5 bases). The V gene's germline CDR1 is DFQATT and CDR2 SNEGSKA (reference sequence). The CDR3 is made up of 15 amino acids. The V end lost 3 bases, the J end lost 6 bases, and 19 bases lay between the germline ends. CDR3 protein: CSASGKPPTHDTQYF. As DNA, the CDR3 is TGCAGTGCTAGCGGGAAGCCCCCCACCCACGATACGCAGTATTTT.

This clonotype was seen only a few times. The chain uses TRBV10-3 and TRBJ2-2; D might be TRBD2 (6 bases). V dropped 6 bases and J dropped 6 bases, with 8 bases sitting between them. The germline V gene has CDR1 ENHRY and CDR2 SYGVKD. CDR3 length equals 12 residues. The CDR3 loop is CAIRASAGELFF. CDR3 nucleotides: TGTGCCATCAGAGCTAGCGCCGGGGAGCTGTTTTTT.

This clonotype was found a few times. The chain uses TRBV7-3 and TRBJ1-2, with TRBD1 matching over 8 bases. With 4 bases clipped from V and 14 bases from J, the junction kept 24 bases outside the gene matches. In germline, CDR1 is SGHTA, CDR2 FQGTGA. This CDR3 comprises 17 residues. The CDR3 nucleotides read TGTGCCAGCAGCTCTGGGCCCACAGGGGGACCCCTATCATTGAGTACCTTC. Translating it yields CASSSGPTGGPLSLSTF.

This clonotype was seen more than once but under ten times. This chain uses TRBV20-1 with TRBJ2-7; D remains ambiguous. V lost 0 bases and J lost 7, with 13 bases in between. There are 13 residues in the CDR3. Germline V gene sequence: CDR1 DFQATT, CDR2 SNEGSKA (reference sequence). CDR3 DNA: TGCAGTGCTAGAGATGGAAGGAGTTGGGAGCAGTACTTC. It encodes CSARDGRSWEQYF.

This clonotype has at least ten counts. V usage is TRBV10-3 and J usage is TRBJ2-3; 13 bases fit TRBD2. The CDR3 length is 18 residues. Germline V lookup: CDR1 ENHRY, CDR2 SYGVKD. J gave up 5 bases and V 6 bases, and 14 bases lay outside the gene matches. The CDR3 DNA follows: TGTGCCATCAGGCATCACCTTACTAGCGGGGGGGCCAGAGATACGCAGTATTTT. This sequence encodes CAIRHHLTSGGARDTQYF.

The rearrangement uses TRBV20-1 and TRBJ2-3; no clear D gene. The V end lost 0 bases, the J end lost 2 bases, and 6 bases lay between the germline ends. CDR1 is DFQATT, CDR2 SNEGSKA, per germline (reference sequence). CDR3 size: 13 residues. CDR3 loop: CSARDISTDTQYF. CDR3 DNA sequence: TGCAGTGCTAGAGACATTTCCACAGATACGCAGTATTTT.

This clonotype was found a few times. One end of the junction fails to match germline, which may point to a read error. The V call is TRBV7-2, the J call TRBJ2-3; no reliable D call. CDR1 is SGHTA and CDR2 is FQGNSA in the germline V gene. This CDR3 contains 13 residues. The CDR3 sequence: CVSRPLSADTQYF. DNA for the CDR3: TGTGTCAGCAGACCCCTCAGCGCAGATACGCAGTATTTT.

This clonotype has at least ten counts. V and J are TRBV12-5 and TRBJ1-2; D is undetermined. The CDR3 runs to 13 residues. CDR1 and CDR2 (germline): LGHNT, FRNRAP. Trimming left V 5 bases short and J 5 bases short, with 12 bases between. The CDR3 nucleotides are TGTGCTAGTGGTACCCAGACGGATTATGGCTACACCTTC. Translated, it gives CASGTQTDYGYTF.

This clonotype was seen a few times. The rearrangement joins TRBV20-1 to TRBJ1-1; 11 positions match TRBD1. Germline CDR1 and CDR2: DFQATT and SNEGSKA (reference sequence). The CDR3 contains 13 residues. The junction had 2 bases not matched to a gene; V was cut back by 3 bases and J by 5 bases. CDR3 sequence: CSASRDRGTEAFF. For the CDR3, the DNA is TGCAGTGCTAGCCGGGACAGGGGGACTGAAGCTTTCTTT.

This clonotype was seen ten or more times. This chain connects TRBV4-1 to TRBJ2-7; no clear D gene. Germline V CDR1 and CDR2: MGHRA, YSYEKL. The CDR3 extends over 16 amino acids. V dropped 6 bases and J dropped 0 bases, with 18 bases sitting between them. The CDR3 DNA is TGCGCCAGCAGTCAACAAGATCTCGTCAGCTCCTACGAGCAGTACTTC. Translating gives CASSQQDLVSSYEQYF.

Ten or more counts support this clonotype. One end of the junction fails to match germline, which may point to a read error. The chain uses TRBV6-2 or TRBV6-3 and TRBJ1-5, with 8 bases fitting TRBD1. The CDR3 is made up of 14 amino acids. CDR1 is MNHEY, CDR2 SVGEGT, per germline. CDR3 coding DNA: TGTGCCAGTTTAGGCCCAGGGGGCAAACAGCCCCAGCATTTT. It specifies CASLGPGGKQPQHF.

This clonotype has just a few counts. The chain has TRBV3-1 and TRBJ2-3; TRBD2 matches at 10 bases. The CDR3 is 17 amino acids. V was pared by 3 bases and J by 4 bases, with 10 bases of the junction left unmatched. CDR1 is LGHDT, CDR2 YNNKEL, per germline (reference sequence). In DNA form, the CDR3 reads TGTGCCAGCAGCCATACCCAAGCGGGGGGGCCCTCAGATACGCAGTATTTT. Its translation is CASSHTQAGGPSDTQYF.

This clonotype was seen many times. This sequence joins TRBV6-2 or TRBV6-3 and TRBJ2-7; possible D gene TRBD1, 6 bases. This CDR3 is 15 amino acids long. Trimming took off 0 bases at V and 4 bases at J, with 13 bases between the two ends. The V gene's germline CDR1 is MNHEY and CDR2 SVGEGT. The CDR3 is CASSYSKQGGYEQYV. The CDR3 DNA reads TGTGCCAGCAGTTACTCGAAACAGGGTGGGTACGAGCAGTACGTC.

This clonotype came up many times. This chain joins TRBV28 and TRBJ1-4; D uncertain. The V end was cut by 6 bases, the J end by 4 bases, with 3 bases between. The CDR3 is 11 amino acids. From germline, CDR1 is MDHEN and CDR2 SYDVKM. This CDR3 reads CASRSNEKLFF. CDR3 nucleotide sequence: TGTGCCAGCAGGAGTAATGAAAAACTGTTTTTT. Full variable domain (outside the CDR3, taken from reference TRBV28 and TRBJ1-4): DVKVTQSSRYLVKRTGEKVFLECVQDMDHENMFWYRQDPGLGLRLIYFSYDVKMKEKGDIPEGYSVSREKKERFSLILESASTNQTSMYLCASRSNEKLFFGSGTQLSVL.